These 18 T cell receptor beta chains were all obtained from the same sample, sequenced in a study of response to subunit inactivated influenza vaccine. In TCRdb, the RT-PCR reads were re-called with MiXCR into one record per CDR3 protein. The data show 500,000 to 550,000 distinct CDR3 sequences, about 7.6% seen once. This sample comprised PBMCs from blood, obtained about 23 months after vaccination. The receptors here all came from a man aged 45 to 70 who received an inactivated influenza vaccine.

CDR3 sequence (DNA): TGTGCCAGCAGTTTCCTTAAGGGGTTTGAACCAGAGACCCAGTACTTC. Residues: CASSFLKGFEPETQYF. V gene TRBV27 combines with J gene TRBJ2-5, with D possibly TRBD1 on 5 matching bases. V dropped 3 bases and J dropped 4 bases, with 18 bases sitting between them. Germline V gene lookup returns CDR1 MNHEY and CDR2 SMNVEV (reference sequence). The CDR3 runs to 16 residues.

This clonotype was counted a few times. The chain is built from TRBV13 and TRBJ1-2; no firm D call. The CDR3 is 14 amino acids. Deletions cut 5 bases from V and 4 bases from J, with 14 bases between. The germline V gene encodes CDR1 PRHDT and CDR2 FYEKMQ (reference sequence). CDR3 residues: CASSPGSLVYGYTF. CDR3 DNA: TGTGCCAGCAGCCCCGGGAGCTTAGTCTATGGCTACACCTTC.

This chain connects TRBV15 to TRBJ1-1; D is ambiguous. CDR1 LNHNV and CDR2 YYDKDF come from the germline V gene (reference sequence). Trimming shortened V by 0 bases and J by 6 bases, and 5 bases separated the two germline ends. This CDR3 is built from 12 residues. Written as DNA, the CDR3 is TGTGCCACCAGCAGAGATCCTTCTGAAGCTTTCTTT. This codes for CATSRDPSEAFF.

This clonotype appeared many times. The rearrangement uses TRBV5-1 and TRBJ2-1; 7 bases match TRBD2. The V segment lost 2 bases and the J segment 4 bases; nucleotides outside the gene matches: 6. Germline V lookup: CDR1 SGHRS, CDR2 YFSETQ. This CDR3 comprises 15 residues. CDR3 sequence (DNA): TGCGCCAGCAGCTTCCTAGCGGAACAATACAATGAGCAGTTCTTC. It yields the protein CASSFLAEQYNEQFF.

This clonotype occurred a few times. The chain combines TRBV20-1 with TRBJ2-4; perhaps TRBD1 as D (6 bases). Deletions cut 3 bases from V and 0 bases from J, with 12 bases between. This CDR3 is built from 15 residues. Germline V gives CDR1 DFQATT, CDR2 SNEGSKA (reference sequence). Written as DNA, the CDR3 is TGCAGTGCTAGGTCCGACAGGCTAGCCAAAAACATTCAGTACTTC. Encoded protein: CSARSDRLAKNIQYF.

The chain employs TRBV27 and TRBJ1-2; D not resolved. The ends were cut back, 3 bases at V and 0 bases at J, with 5 bases in the middle. Germline V gene sequence: CDR1 MNHEY, CDR2 SMNVEV (reference sequence). The CDR3 has 13 residues. The CDR3 region is CASSFRANYGYTF. Written as DNA, the CDR3 is TGTGCCAGCAGTTTCAGAGCTAACTATGGCTACACCTTC.

The rearrangement links TRBV4-3 to TRBJ1-2; 9 nucleotides match TRBD1. CDR3 length equals 14 residues. Trimming took 3 bases from V and 6 from J; bases not matched to a gene: 5. CDR1 is LGHNA and CDR2 is YSLEER in the germline V gene. For the CDR3, the DNA is TGCGCCAGCAGCCAGGTCGACAGGGGGAATGGCTACACCTTC. Encoded protein: CASSQVDRGNGYTF.

A note on this clonotype: Possible read error: a much larger clone is one base away. V and J are TRBV24-1 and TRBJ2-3; D assignment may be TRBD1 or TRBD2 (6 bases each). This CDR3 is 16 amino acids long. The germline V gene encodes CDR1 KGHDR and CDR2 SFDVKD. Deletions cut 5 bases from V and 7 bases from J, with 21 bases between. In nucleotides, the CDR3 is TGTGCCACCAGTGGGACCCTAGGGGGGACCCTAAATACGCAGTATTTT. Encoded protein: CATSGTLGGTLNTQYF.

This clonotype occurred a few times. The chain carries TRBV28 and TRBJ1-1; D is unresolved. Germline loops: CDR1 MDHEN, CDR2 SYDVKM. CDR3 length: 16 amino acids. The V end lost 4 bases, the J end lost 0 bases, and 15 bases lay between the germline ends. The CDR3 is CASSSRPGKMNTEAFF. CDR3 DNA: TGTGCCAGCAGTTCACGCCCTGGGAAAATGAACACTGAAGCTTTCTTT. Filled out from reference TRBV28 and TRBJ1-1, the complete variable domain reads DVKVTQSSRYLVKRTGEKVFLECVQDMDHENMFWYRQDPGLGLRLIYFSYDVKMKEKGDIPEGYSVSREKKERFSLILESASTNQTSMYLCASSSRPGKMNTEAFFGQGTRLTVV.

This clonotype was counted at least ten times. The CDR3 DNA follows: TGTGCCAGCAGCGTCCGGGGGCATAACACCGGGGAGCTGTTTTTT. Translated, it gives CASSVRGHNTGELFF. The V call is TRBV9, the J call TRBJ2-2, with D perhaps matching TRBD1 or TRBD2 (6 bases each). The CDR3 is 15 amino acids. The V gene lost 2 bases and the J gene lost 2 bases, with 10 bases spanning the gap. Germline values: CDR1 SGDLS, CDR2 YYNGEE.

This clonotype was seen more than once but under ten times. CDR3 sequence: CSVEGDRTNTGELFF. In DNA form, the CDR3 reads TGCAGCGTTGAGGGCGACAGGACCAACACCGGGGAGCTGTTTTTT. The chain recombines TRBV29-1 with TRBJ2-2, with D possibly TRBD1 on 6 matching bases. The CDR3 is 15 residues long. Germline V gene sequence: CDR1 SQVTM, CDR2 ANQGSEA. V lost 3 bases, J lost 2 bases, and 13 bases lay in between.

The chain couples TRBV11-3 to TRBJ2-7; unclear D gene. Germline CDR1 and CDR2: SGHNT and YENEEA. This CDR3 is built from 13 residues. V lost 2 bases, J lost 5 bases, and 10 bases lay in between. CDR3: CASSLIDGHEQYF. The CDR3 DNA is TGTGCCAGCAGCTTAATCGATGGCCACGAGCAGTACTTC.

The chain uses TRBV5-1 and TRBJ1-4, with D possibly matching TRBD1 (5 bases). Trimming removed 0 bases at V and 7 bases at J, with 10 bases between. CDR3 length: 14 residues. Germline-derived CDR1 and CDR2 are SGHRS and YFSETQ. The CDR3 nucleotides read TGCGCCAGCAGCTTGGCCGGGGCAGGTGAAAAACTGTTTTTT. It is translated as CASSLAGAGEKLFF.

This clonotype has at least ten counts. The chain employs TRBV3-1 and TRBJ2-1; D is unclear. V was shortened by 2 bases and J by 10 bases, with 18 bases between the two germline ends. Germline V lookup: CDR1 LGHDT, CDR2 YNNKEL (reference sequence). This CDR3 contains 15 residues. CDR3 nucleotides: TGTGCCAGCAGCCAAAGCCCTACCCCACAATTGGAGCAGTTCTTC. The encoded protein is CASSQSPTPQLEQFF.

This clonotype was detected ten times or more. This chain connects TRBV14 to TRBJ2-1; D perhaps matches TRBD2 (5 bases). The CDR3 covers 17 residues. From germline, CDR1 is SGHDN and CDR2 FVKESK. V lost 0 bases, J lost 4 bases, and 16 bases lay in between. The CDR3 DNA is TGTGCCAGCAGCCAAGAAGCTCAGCGGTCGTTTTACAATGAGCAGTTCTTC. Protein: CASSQEAQRSFYNEQFF.

V and J are TRBV27 and TRBJ2-7; 8 bases agree with TRBD1. Per the germline V gene, CDR1 is MNHEY and CDR2 is SMNVEV (reference sequence). After removal of 5 bases from V and 2 bases from J, the junction contained 8 bases not matched to a gene. The CDR3 runs to 15 residues. Here the CDR3 DNA reads TGTGCCAGCAGTCCAAGGACAGGGAGCGCCTACGAGCAGTACTTC. Residues: CASSPRTGSAYEQYF.

This clonotype turned up a few times. This sequence joins TRBV12-3 or TRBV12-4 and TRBJ2-7; 8 nucleotides line up with TRBD1. The CDR3 contains 14 residues. The J segment lost 4 bases and the V segment lost 2 bases, leaving 4 bases of the junction unmatched. The CDR3 sequence is CASSLNTGGYEQYF. Here the CDR3 DNA reads TGTGCCAGCAGTTTAAATACAGGGGGTTACGAGCAGTACTTC.

This clonotype has at least ten counts. The rearrangement links TRBV29-1 to TRBJ1-2; TRBD1 matches at 11 bases. This CDR3 has 15 residues. The V gene's germline CDR1 is SQVTM and CDR2 ANQGSEA. Trimming took 2 bases from V and 2 from J; bases not matched to a gene: 4. The CDR3 DNA reads as TGCAGCGTTGAAAGAAGGGACAGGGGGAACTATGGCTACACCTTC. This sequence encodes CSVERRDRGNYGYTF.